The 15 T cell receptor beta chains in this list originate from one sample, sequenced in a study of T cells in localized non-small cell lung cancer. Generated by immunoSEQ multiplex PCR, the TCRdb table keeps only in-frame clones and is missing some. The sample has tens of thousands of clones, over 75% seen once. The sequencing used peripheral blood, collected before any cancer treatment. The receptors stem from a woman aged 40-75 years with stage I lung adenocarcinoma.

The chain uses TRBV25-1 and TRBJ2-6; D remains ambiguous. The CDR3 runs 14 residues. With 7 bases removed from V and 1 base from J, the gap between germline ends came to 8 bases. Germline V gene sequence: CDR1 MGHDK, CDR2 SYGVNS. The CDR3 sequence is CASIKSSGANVLTF. The CDR3 nucleotides are TGTGCCAGCATCAAATCATCTGGGGCCAACGTCCTGACTTTC. Variable domain in full (rest from reference TRBV25-1 and TRBJ2-6): EADIYQTPRYLVIGTGKKITLECSQTMGHDKMYWYQQDPGMELHLIHYSYGVNSTEKGDLSSESTVSRIRTEHFPLTLESARPSHTSQYLCASIKSSGANVLTFGAGSRLTVL.

In its sample, this clone was seen once. This sequence joins TRBV2 and TRBJ1-5; 7 bases agree with TRBD1. V dropped 6 bases and J dropped 7; count of bases not matched to a gene: 6. This CDR3 has 13 amino acids. Germline V gene data show CDR1 as SNHLY and CDR2 as FYNNEI. The CDR3 DNA is TGTGCCAGCAGGCCGACAGGGTTCCAGCCCCAGCATTTT. It yields the protein CASRPTGFQPQHF. Full variable domain (outside the CDR3, taken from reference TRBV2 and TRBJ1-5): EPEVTQTPSHQVTQMGQEVILRCVPISNHLYFYWYRQILGQKVEFLVSFYNNEISEKSEIFDDQFSVERPDGSNFTLKIRSTKLEDSAMYFCASRPTGFQPQHFGDGTRLSIL.

This chain joins TRBV28 and TRBJ2-7; 7 bases are a match to TRBD1. The germline CDR1 and CDR2 sequences are MDHEN and SYDVKM. There are 14 residues in the CDR3. J gave up 1 base and V 5 bases, and 5 bases lay outside the gene matches. Written as DNA, the CDR3 is TGTGCCAGCAGTCTCGGACAGGTATCCTACGAGCAGTACTTC. The encoded protein is CASSLGQVSYEQYF.

The rearrangement links TRBV6-1 to TRBJ1-3; perhaps TRBD1 as D (5 bases). The length of the CDR3 is 16 residues. V gave up 0 bases and J gave up 5 bases, with 14 bases separating them. CDR1 and CDR2 from the germline V gene are MNHNS and SASEGT. The CDR3 DNA reads TGTGCCAGCAGTGAAGCCCGTGACAGACTAAGAAACACCATATATTTT. Its protein product is CASSEARDRLRNTIYF.

This clone was counted between two and nine times. The chain links TRBV5-4 to TRBJ1-1; 7 positions agree with TRBD1. The V and J ends lost 1 base and 3 bases, in that order; junction bases with no gene match: 6. CDR1 is SGHNT and CDR2 is YYREEE in the germline V gene (reference sequence). This CDR3 contains 15 residues. CDR3 loop: CASSLQGGSHTEAFF. The CDR3 DNA reads TGTGCCAGCAGCTTGCAGGGGGGAAGTCACACTGAAGCTTTCTTT.

The rearrangement uses TRBV6-5 and TRBJ2-1, with D maybe TRBD2 (5 bases). This CDR3 is built from 13 residues. Germline CDR1 reads MNHEY; CDR2 reads SVGAGI. V was clipped by 6 bases and J by 7 bases, with 13 bases between them. CDR3 region: CASSVDSRNEQFF. The CDR3 coding sequence is TGTGCCAGCAGCGTGGACTCACGAAATGAGCAGTTCTTC.

The rearrangement links TRBV7-7 to TRBJ2-2, with D possibly matching TRBD2 (5 bases). CDR1 and CDR2 (germline): SSHAT, FNYEAQ (reference sequence). V was pared by 4 bases and J by 6 bases, with 12 bases between. This CDR3 region has 14 residues. The CDR3 bases are TGTGCCAGCAGCTCACGGGATACCGCCGGGGAGCTGTTTTTT. It is translated as CASSSRDTAGELFF.

This clone was detected a few times. The chain has TRBV27 and TRBJ2-7, with D possibly being TRBD1 (5 bases). Deletions cut 6 bases from V and 3 bases from J, with 12 bases between. Germline V lookup: CDR1 MNHEY, CDR2 SMNVEV (reference sequence). CDR3 length: 13 amino acids. The DNA for the CDR3 is TGTGCCAGCAGGGGGCCCATCGACTACGAGCAGTACTTC. Its translation: CASRGPIDYEQYF.

This clone occurred a few times. The chain is built from TRBV19 and TRBJ1-1, with D perhaps TRBD1 (6 bases). Germline V gene data show CDR1 as LNHDA and CDR2 as SQIVND (reference sequence). This CDR3 comprises 13 residues. Trimming stripped 3 bases from V and 4 bases from J, with 9 bases between. The CDR3 nucleotides read TGTGCCAGTAGTATGCAGGGGTTCACTGAAGCTTTCTTT. Protein sequence: CASSMQGFTEAFF.

The gene calls are TRBV21-1 and TRBJ1-4. TRBV21-1 is a pseudogene locus. The CDR3 extends over 15 amino acids. The CDR3 loop reads CASSHKSATNEKLFF. The CDR3 DNA is TGTGCCAGCAGCCACAAATCGGCAACTAATGAAAAACTGTTTTTT.

V usage is TRBV2 and J usage is TRBJ1-4, with D possibly TRBD1 on 6 matching bases. Per germline, CDR1 SNHLY and CDR2 FYNNEI. Trimming cost V 3 bases and J 8 bases, with 16 bases left between them. This CDR3 contains 15 residues. CDR3 DNA sequence: TGTGCCAGCAGTGAGGGCCAGGGGCGGGGAGAAAAACTGTTTTTT. Translation gives CASSEGQGRGEKLFF.

V is TRBV28 and J is TRBJ1-2; D perhaps matches TRBD1 (6 bases). Trimming pared 2 bases from V and 4 bases from J, leaving 17 bases between. This CDR3 has 16 residues. Germline loops: CDR1 MDHEN, CDR2 SYDVKM. CDR3 sequence reads: CASSLTAEDSFYGYTF. The CDR3 DNA sequence: TGTGCCAGCAGTTTAACAGCCGAGGACAGCTTCTATGGCTACACCTTC.

This sequence joins TRBV15 and TRBJ2-1; the D gene could be TRBD1 or TRBD2 (5 bases each). CDR3 length: 18 amino acids. CDR1 is LNHNV, CDR2 YYDKDF, per germline (reference sequence). V was clipped by 0 bases and J by 7 bases, with 22 bases between them. The CDR3 protein is CATSRDLGSGSGRNEQFF. CDR3 nucleotide sequence: TGTGCCACCAGCAGAGACCTCGGCTCGGGTTCGGGGCGGAATGAGCAGTTCTTC.

In its sample, this clone was seen a few times. The chain carries TRBV15 and TRBJ2-7, with D hard to call. Trimming removed 2 bases at V and 5 bases at J, with 13 bases between. The germline V gene has CDR1 LNHNV and CDR2 YYDKDF (reference sequence). There are 14 residues in the CDR3. CDR3 protein: CATSRFSEDHEQYF. CDR3 bases: TGTGCCACCAGCAGATTCTCAGAGGATCACGAGCAGTACTTC. Full variable domain (rest looked up from reference TRBV15 and TRBJ2-7): DAMVIQNPRYQVTQFGKPVTLSCSQTLNHNVMYWYQQKSSQAPKLLFHYYDKDFNNEADTPDNFQSRRPNTSFCFLDIRSPGLGDTAMYLCATSRFSEDHEQYFGPGTRLTVT.

V is TRBV6-6 and J is TRBJ2-3, with 13 bases lining up with TRBD2. The V gene end was trimmed by 5 bases and the J gene end by 4 bases; junction bases not matched to a gene: 3. Germline V gene sequence: CDR1 MNHNY, CDR2 SVGAGI (reference sequence). The length of the CDR3 is 15 residues. Written as DNA, the CDR3 is TGTGCCAGCAGTGCAGGACTAGCGGGAGCAGATACGCAGTATTTT. It encodes CASSAGLAGADTQYF.